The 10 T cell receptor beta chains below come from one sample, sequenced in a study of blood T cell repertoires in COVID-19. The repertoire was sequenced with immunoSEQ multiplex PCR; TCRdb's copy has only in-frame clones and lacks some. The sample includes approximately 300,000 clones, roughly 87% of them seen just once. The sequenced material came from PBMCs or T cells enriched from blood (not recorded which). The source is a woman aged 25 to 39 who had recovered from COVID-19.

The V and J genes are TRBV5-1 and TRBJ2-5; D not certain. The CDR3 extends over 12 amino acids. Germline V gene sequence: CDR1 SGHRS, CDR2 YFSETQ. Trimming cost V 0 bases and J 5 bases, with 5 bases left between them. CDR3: CASSLEPETQYF. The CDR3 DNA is TGCGCCAGCAGCTTGGAGCCTGAGACCCAGTACTTC. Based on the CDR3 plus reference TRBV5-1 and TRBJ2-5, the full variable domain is KAGVTQTPRYLIKTRGQQVTLSCSPISGHRSVSWYQQTPGQGLQFLFEYFSETQRNKGNFPGRFSGRQFSNSRSEMNVSTLELGDSALYLCASSLEPETQYFGPGTRLLVL.

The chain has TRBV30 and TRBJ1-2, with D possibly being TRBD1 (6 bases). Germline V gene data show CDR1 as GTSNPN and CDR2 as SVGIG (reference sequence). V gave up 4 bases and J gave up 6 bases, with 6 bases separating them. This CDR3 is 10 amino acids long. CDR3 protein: CAWTGDGYTF. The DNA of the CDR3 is TGTGCCTGGACAGGGGATGGCTACACCTTC.

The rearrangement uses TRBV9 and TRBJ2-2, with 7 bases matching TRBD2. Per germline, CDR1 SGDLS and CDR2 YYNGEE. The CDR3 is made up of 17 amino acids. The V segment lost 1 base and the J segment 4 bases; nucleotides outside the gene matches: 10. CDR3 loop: CASSVQAGLPFTGELFF. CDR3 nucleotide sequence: TGTGCCAGCAGCGTACAAGCGGGACTACCTTTCACCGGGGAGCTGTTTTTT.

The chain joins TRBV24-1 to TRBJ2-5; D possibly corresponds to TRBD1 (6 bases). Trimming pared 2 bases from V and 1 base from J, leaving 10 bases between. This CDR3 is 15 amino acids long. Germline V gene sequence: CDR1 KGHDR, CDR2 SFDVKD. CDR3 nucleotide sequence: TGTGCCACCAGTGATTCGGGACAAGTCCAAGAGACCCAGTACTTC. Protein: CATSDSGQVQETQYF.

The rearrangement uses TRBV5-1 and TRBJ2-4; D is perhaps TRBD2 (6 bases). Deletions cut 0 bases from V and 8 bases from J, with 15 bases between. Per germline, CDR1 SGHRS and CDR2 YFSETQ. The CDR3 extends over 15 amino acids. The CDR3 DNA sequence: TGCGCCAGCAGCTTGGCCGGGAGCCTTAGGGACATTCAGTACTTC. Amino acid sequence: CASSLAGSLRDIQYF.

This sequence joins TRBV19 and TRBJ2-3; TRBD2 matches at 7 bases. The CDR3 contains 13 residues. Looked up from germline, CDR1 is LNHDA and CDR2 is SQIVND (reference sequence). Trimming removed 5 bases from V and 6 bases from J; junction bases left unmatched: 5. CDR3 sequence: CASSLSGADTQYF. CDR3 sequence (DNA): TGTGCCAGTAGTCTAAGCGGGGCTGATACGCAGTATTTT. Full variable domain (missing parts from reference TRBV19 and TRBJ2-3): DGGITQSPKYLFRKEGQNVTLSCEQNLNHDAMYWYRQDPGQGLRLIYYSQIVNDFQKGDIAEGYSVSREKKESFPLTVTSAQKNPTAFYLCASSLSGADTQYFGPGTRLTVL.

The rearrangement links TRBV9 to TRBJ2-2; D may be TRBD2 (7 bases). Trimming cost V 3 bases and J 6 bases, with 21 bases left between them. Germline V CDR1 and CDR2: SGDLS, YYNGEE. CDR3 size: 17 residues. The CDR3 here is CASSAPRGGRRAGELFF. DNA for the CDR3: TGTGCCAGCAGCGCCCCCAGGGGAGGGAGAAGGGCCGGGGAGCTGTTTTTT.

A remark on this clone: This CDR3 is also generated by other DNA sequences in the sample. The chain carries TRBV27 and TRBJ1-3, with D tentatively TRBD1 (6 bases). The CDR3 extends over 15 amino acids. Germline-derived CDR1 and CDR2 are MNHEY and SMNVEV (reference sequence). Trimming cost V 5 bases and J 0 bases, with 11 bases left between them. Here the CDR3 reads CASSRGGSSGNTIYF. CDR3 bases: TGTGCCAGCAGTCGCGGGGGCAGCTCTGGAAACACCATATATTTT.

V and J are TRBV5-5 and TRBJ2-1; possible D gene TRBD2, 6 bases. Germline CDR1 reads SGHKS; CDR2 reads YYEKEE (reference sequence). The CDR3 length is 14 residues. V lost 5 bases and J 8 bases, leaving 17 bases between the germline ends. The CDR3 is CASSTWAGSDEQFF. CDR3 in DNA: TGTGCCAGCAGTACCTGGGCGGGGTCCGATGAGCAGTTCTTC.

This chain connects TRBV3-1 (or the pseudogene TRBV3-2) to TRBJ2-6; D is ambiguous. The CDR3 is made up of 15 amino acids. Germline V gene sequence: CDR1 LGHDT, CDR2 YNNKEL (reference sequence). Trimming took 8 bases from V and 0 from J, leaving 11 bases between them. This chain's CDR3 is CASAPRFSGANVLTF. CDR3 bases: TGTGCCAGCGCCCCGAGGTTCTCTGGGGCCAACGTCCTGACTTTC.